This T cell receptor (beta chain) was obtained from a study of T cells after yellow fever vaccination. Study-wide points: Abundant clonotypes from the bulk population could have been carried over as contaminants into FACS-sorted repertoires.

CDR3 length: 15 residues. J was trimmed by 4 bases and V by 5 bases; bases with no gene match: 8. Germline CDR1 and CDR2: SGHTA and FQGNSA. TCRdb reprocessed the 5' RACE reads via MiXCR and lists one record per CDR3 protein. The top ten clones hold about 0.51% of a sample with approximately 300,000 distinct CDR3 sequences, approximately 12% of them seen once. Ten or more counts support this clonotype. Its antigen is not identified. The sequenced sample was CD4+ T cells sorted from PBMCs, obtained 45 days after the yellow fever booster vaccination. J is TRBJ2-1 and V is TRBV7-2; TRBD2 agrees at 7 bases. This clonotype was sampled from a man aged 30 to 39 who received the YFV17D yellow fever vaccine. The CDR3: CASSISASGYNEQFF. CDR3 DNA: TGTGCCAGCAGCATCTCGGCTAGCGGATACAATGAGCAGTTCTTC.